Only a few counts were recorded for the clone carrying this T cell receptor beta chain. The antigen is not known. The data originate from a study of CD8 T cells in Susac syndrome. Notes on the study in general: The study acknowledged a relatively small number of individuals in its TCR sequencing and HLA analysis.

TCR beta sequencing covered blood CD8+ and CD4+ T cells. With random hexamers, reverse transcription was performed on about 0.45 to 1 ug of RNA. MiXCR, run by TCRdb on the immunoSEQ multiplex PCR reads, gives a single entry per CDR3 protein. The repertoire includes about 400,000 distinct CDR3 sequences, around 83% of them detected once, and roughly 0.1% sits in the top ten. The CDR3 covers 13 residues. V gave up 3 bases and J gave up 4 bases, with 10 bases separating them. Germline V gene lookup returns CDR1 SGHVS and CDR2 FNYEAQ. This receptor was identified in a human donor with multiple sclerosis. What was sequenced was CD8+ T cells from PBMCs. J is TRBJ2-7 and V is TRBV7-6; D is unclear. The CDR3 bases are TGTGCCAGCAGCTTTCCGCCCGATTACGAGCAGTACTTC. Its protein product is CASSFPPDYEQYF.